The rows below give T cell receptor beta chains drawn from one sample of a study of shared clonotypes between healthy human individuals. Method: immunoSEQ multiplex PCR; TCRdb's copy keeps in-frame clones and lacks some. The data show about 2 million clones, with approximately 94% seen just once and 0.9% to 1.3% held by the top ten. Sequencing input: naive CD8+ T cells sorted from blood. The origin of the receptors is a young man in good health. CDR3s include the opening cysteine and the closing phenylalanine or tryptophan. The D gene is left open where the match is weak. Only part of the rows carry a size: once, few, many, or a class if the clone is expanded.

TRBV18	TRBJ2-7	TRBD2	-	TGTGCCAGCTCACACGGGCTAGCGGGAGGGCCTCCCTACGAGCAGTACTTC	CASSHGLAGGPPYEQYF
TRBV11-2	TRBJ2-1	-	-	TGTGCCAGCAGCTTAGGTCTTGAGCAGTTCTTC	CASSLGLEQFF
TRBV7-4	TRBJ2-2	-	-	TGTGCCAGCAGCCTAAAACAGGGTATTACCGGGGAGCTGTTTTTT	CASSLKQGITGELFF
TRBV6-1	TRBJ2-3	-	-	TGTGCCAGCAGTGAAGTCCTAGCGAGCACAGATACGCAGTATTTT	CASSEVLASTDTQYF
TRBV4-1	TRBJ1-1	-	-	TGCGCCAGCAGCCATCGAACCCTAGAGACTGAAGCTTTCTTT	CASSHRTLETEAFF
TRBV27	TRBJ2-1	-	-	TGTGCCAGCAGTCCCGAAGCGGGCGGGATCTACAATGAGCAGTTCTTC	CASSPEAGGIYNEQFF
TRBV2	TRBJ2-7	TRBD1	-	TGTGCCAGCAGCCGGACAGGGTTTGAGTACGAGCAGTACTTC	CASSRTGFEYEQYF
TRBV19	TRBJ2-7	TRBD1	-	TGTGCCAGTAGTATATTGGCAGGGGGCCCGGGACACCTCTACGAGCAGTACTTC	CASSILAGGPGHLYEQYF
TRBV6-5	TRBJ2-1	-	once	TGTGCCAGCAGTTACGAGGCTTACAATGAGCAGTTCTTC	CASSYEAYNEQFF
TRBV18	TRBJ2-7	-	-	TGTGCCAGCTCACCCTACAGCGCCTACGAGCAGTACTTC	CASSPYSAYEQYF
TRBV5-1	TRBJ2-5	TRBD1	-	TGCGCCAGCAGTTTTGGGACAGGGGGTCAGACCCAGTACTTC	CASSFGTGGQTQYF
TRBV7-2	TRBJ2-7	-	-	TGTGCCAGCAGCTTTACGGAGGGGACCTACGAGCAGTACTTC	CASSFTEGTYEQYF
TRBV19	TRBJ1-1	-	few	TGTGCCAGTAGTTCTGACCAGGTTAAGAACACTGAAGCTTTCTTT	CASSSDQVKNTEAFF
TRBV9	TRBJ1-1	-	-	TGTGCCAGCAGCGTAGATGGGGGGGCGTTCTCTGAAGCTTTCTTT	CASSVDGGAFSEAFF
TRBV7-3	TRBJ2-7	-	-	TGTGCCAGCAGCTTATATCCGGCGAGCTCCTACGAGCAGTACTTC	CASSLYPASSYEQYF
TRBV27	TRBJ1-1	-	-	TGTGCCAGCAGTTTGGACGTTATGAACACTGAAGCTTTCTTT	CASSLDVMNTEAFF
TRBV2	TRBJ2-3	-	-	TGTGCCAGCAGCGACAGTCTCACAGATACGCAGTATTTT	CASSDSLTDTQYF
TRBV7-6	TRBJ2-3	-	-	TGTGCCAGCAGCTCCGGTTGGGGGCGTAGGGGAAGGGAAAGCACAGATACGCAGTATTTT	CASSSGWGRRGRESTDTQYF
TRBV4-1	TRBJ1-4	-	-	TGCGCCAGCAGCCCGTCTAGGCGGGGAGAAAAACTGTTTTTT	CASSPSRRGEKLFF
TRBV4-3	TRBJ1-2	TRBD1	-	TGCGCCAGCAGCCAAGAACAGGGGGGGGGATATGGCTACACCTTC	CASSQEQGGGYGYTF
TRBV11-2	TRBJ1-2	-	-	TGTGCCAGCAGCTTGGTGGGCTCGGCCGTCGGCTACACCTTC	CASSLVGSAVGYTF
TRBV6-6	TRBJ2-1	TRBD2	-	TGTGCCAGCAGTTCCTTCCTGACTAGCGCATATGAGCAGTTCTTC	CASSSFLTSAYEQFF
TRBV29-1	TRBJ2-7	TRBD1	-	TGCAGCGTTGAAGATAGCGAGACAGGGGGGGCCTACGAGCAGTACTTC	CSVEDSETGGAYEQYF
TRBV6-1	TRBJ1-2	TRBD1	-	TGTGCCAGCAGTGCTCGGACAGGGGGCGGCACGGACTATGGCTACACCTTC	CASSARTGGGTDYGYTF
TRBV30	TRBJ2-1	-	-	TGTGCCTGGAGTGTCGGGGGTGAGCAGTTCTTC	CAWSVGGEQFF
TRBV7-9	TRBJ2-1	-	once	TGTGCCAGCAGCCCAGGAGGGGCCTACAATGAGCAGTTCTTC	CASSPGGAYNEQFF
TRBV25-1	TRBJ1-1	TRBD1	once	TGTGCCAGCAGGGGGACAGGGGCTAACACTGAAGCTTTCTTT	CASRGTGANTEAFF
TRBV30	TRBJ2-7	-	-	TGTGCCTGGAGTGTACTATCAGATTCAGAGCAGTACTTC	CAWSVLSDSEQYF
TRBV4-2	TRBJ2-7	-	-	TGTGCCAGCAGCCAGTTGCGGACAGCTCTCTACGAGCAGTACTTC	CASSQLRTALYEQYF
TRBV11-3	TRBJ2-3	TRBD2	-	TGTGCCAGCAGCCCCAGTCCTAGCGGGATCACAGATACGCAGTATTTT	CASSPSPSGITDTQYF
TRBV27	TRBJ2-7	-	-	TGTGCCAGCAGTTCGATAGGGCTAGGTTTGAGCGAGCAGTACTTC	CASSSIGLGLSEQYF
TRBV6-5	TRBJ2-7	TRBD1	-	TGTGCCAGCAAATGGACAGGGGAAGGCTACGAGCAGTACTTC	CASKWTGEGYEQYF
TRBV7-8	TRBJ1-2	-	-	TGTGCCAGCAGCACCTCAGGGGATTTAGGCTATGGCTACACCTTC	CASSTSGDLGYGYTF
TRBV5-4	TRBJ2-1	-	-	TGTGCCAGCGCCTCCCTCTCCAATGAGCAGTTCTTC	CASASLSNEQFF
TRBV2	TRBJ1-1	TRBD1	-	TGTGCCAGCGCCAGGGGGGGGACAGGGTGGACTGAAGCTTTCTTT	CASARGGTGWTEAFF
TRBV29-1	TRBJ2-1	TRBD2	-	TGCAGCGTTGTAGCGGGGCTTAATGAGCAGTTCTTC	CSVVAGLNEQFF
TRBV4-1	TRBJ2-3	-	-	TGCGCCAGCAGCCAGGGGGCACCGGGAAGGACCACAGATACGCAGTATTTT	CASSQGAPGRTTDTQYF
TRBV30	TRBJ2-2	TRBD1	-	TGTGCCTGGAGTCCGACAGGGGTGAACACCGGGGAGCTGTTTTTT	CAWSPTGVNTGELFF
TRBV7-5	TRBJ2-3	-	-	TGTGCCAGAAGCTTAGTCTTTGCGGTCCCCCTTGGGGATACGCAGTATTTT	CARSLVFAVPLGDTQYF
TRBV19	TRBJ2-7	TRBD1	-	TGTGCCAGTAGTATAGGGGCAGGGGGCTCCACCTACGAGCAGTACTTC	CASSIGAGGSTYEQYF
TRBV7-9	TRBJ2-1	TRBD2	-	TGTGCCAGCAGCTTTAGCGGGAGTGAGCAGTTCTTC	CASSFSGSEQFF
TRBV6-7	TRBJ1-5	TRBD1	once	TGTGCCAGCAGTTACTACAGGGGGCGGCATCAGCCCCAGCATTTT	CASSYYRGRHQPQHF
TRBV10-3	TRBJ2-7	-	-	TGTGCCATCAGTGAGTGGTCAGACTCCTACGAGCAGTACTTC	CAISEWSDSYEQYF
TRBV19	TRBJ1-5	TRBD1	-	TGTGCCAGTAGTCAAAGACAGGGGTTCAATCAGCCCCAGCATTTT	CASSQRQGFNQPQHF
TRBV4-1	TRBJ2-7	-	-	TGCGCCAGCAGCTATTCTCAGGGTTCCGAGCAGTACTTC	CASSYSQGSEQYF